This entry features one TCR beta chain sequence. What it binds is unknown. cDNA reverse transcribed from extracted RNA served as the sequencing template. Assay: immunoSEQ multiplex PCR; the TCRdb copy retains only in-frame clones and omits some. Among 110,000 to 150,000 clones listed, around 60% were seen once. These data come from a study of CD8+ T cells in alopecia areata. Across the study: Among treated patients, oral tofacitinib was administered at 5 to 10 mg twice daily.

Study-level findings and limits: Compared with normal scalp, lesional scalp had higher clonality and more expanded CD8+ clones.

Obtained from alopecia areata patients were lesional scalp punch biopsies along with peripheral blood. The source of this sequence is a human donor with alopecia areata. Specimen: CD4+ T cells sorted from blood, collected at week 0.

The CDR3 reads CASSLEASGGQYF. The DNA of the CDR3 is TGCGCCAGCAGCTTGGAGGCTAGCGGTGGGCAGTACTTC. The rearrangement joins TRBV5-1 to TRBJ2-7; 7 bases fit TRBD2. Germline assignment: CDR1 SGHRS and CDR2 YFSETQ. J gave up 9 bases and V 0 bases, and 6 bases lay outside the gene matches. The CDR3 spans 13 residues.